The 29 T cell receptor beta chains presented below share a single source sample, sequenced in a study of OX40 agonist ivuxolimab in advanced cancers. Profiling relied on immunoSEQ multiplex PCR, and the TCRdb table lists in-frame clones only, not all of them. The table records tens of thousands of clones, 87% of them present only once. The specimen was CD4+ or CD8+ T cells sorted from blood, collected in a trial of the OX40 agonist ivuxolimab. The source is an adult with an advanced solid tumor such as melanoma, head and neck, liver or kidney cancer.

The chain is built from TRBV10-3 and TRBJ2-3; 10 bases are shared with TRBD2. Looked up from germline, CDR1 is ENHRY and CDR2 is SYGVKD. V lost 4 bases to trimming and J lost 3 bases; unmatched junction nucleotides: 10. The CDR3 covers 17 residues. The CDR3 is CAISAPGGLARTDTQYF. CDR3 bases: TGTGCCATCAGTGCCCCGGGGGGACTAGCGAGGACAGATACGCAGTATTTT.

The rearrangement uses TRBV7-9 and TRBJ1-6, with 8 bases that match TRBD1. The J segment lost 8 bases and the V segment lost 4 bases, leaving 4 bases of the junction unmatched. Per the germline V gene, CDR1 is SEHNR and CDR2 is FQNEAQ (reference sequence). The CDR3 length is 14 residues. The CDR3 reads CASSSRQGHSPLHF. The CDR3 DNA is TGTGCCAGCAGCTCCAGACAGGGGCATTCACCCCTCCACTTT. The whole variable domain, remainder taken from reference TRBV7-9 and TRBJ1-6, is DTGVSQNPRHKITKRGQNVTFRCDPISEHNRLYWYRQTLGQGPEFLTYFQNEAQLEKSRLLSDRFSAERPKGSFSTLEIQRTEQGDSAMYLCASSSRQGHSPLHFGNGTRLTVT.

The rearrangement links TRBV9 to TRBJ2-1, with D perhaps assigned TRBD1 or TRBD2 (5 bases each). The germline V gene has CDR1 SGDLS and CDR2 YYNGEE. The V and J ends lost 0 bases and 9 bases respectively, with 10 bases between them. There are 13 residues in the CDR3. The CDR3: CASSVVEGSEQFF. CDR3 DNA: TGTGCCAGCAGCGTAGTCGAGGGGTCTGAGCAGTTCTTC.

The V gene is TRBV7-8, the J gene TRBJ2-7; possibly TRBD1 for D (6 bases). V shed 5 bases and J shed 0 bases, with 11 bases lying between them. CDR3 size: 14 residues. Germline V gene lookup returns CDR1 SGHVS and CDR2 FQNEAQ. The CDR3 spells CASSPWTASYEQYF. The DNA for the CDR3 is TGTGCCAGCAGCCCTTGGACAGCCTCCTACGAGCAGTACTTC.

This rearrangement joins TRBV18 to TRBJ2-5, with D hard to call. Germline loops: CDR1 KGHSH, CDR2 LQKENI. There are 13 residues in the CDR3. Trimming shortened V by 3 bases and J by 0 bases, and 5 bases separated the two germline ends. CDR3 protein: CASSPGDQETQYF. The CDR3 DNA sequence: TGTGCCAGCTCACCGGGCGACCAAGAGACCCAGTACTTC.

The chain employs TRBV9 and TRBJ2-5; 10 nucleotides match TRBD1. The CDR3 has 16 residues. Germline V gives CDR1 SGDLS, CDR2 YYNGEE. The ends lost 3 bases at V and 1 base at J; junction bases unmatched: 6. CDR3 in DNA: TGTGCCAGCAGCGGCTGGGACAGGGGAATCCAAGAGACCCAGTACTTC. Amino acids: CASSGWDRGIQETQYF. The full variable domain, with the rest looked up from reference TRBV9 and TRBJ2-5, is DSGVTQTPKHLITATGQRVTLRCSPRSGDLSVYWYQQSLDQGLQFLIQYYNGEERAKGNILERFSAQQFPDLHSELNLSSLELGDSALYFCASSGWDRGIQETQYFGPGTRLLVL.

The CDR3: CAWSVVSGANEKLFF. The CDR3 DNA is TGTGCCTGGAGTGTAGTCAGTGGGGCCAATGAAAAACTGTTTTTT. The V and J genes are TRBV30 and TRBJ1-4; possible D gene TRBD1, 5 bases. CDR1 is GTSNPN, CDR2 SVGIG, per germline (reference sequence). Trimming removed 0 bases from V and 5 bases from J, with 13 bases in between. This CDR3 has 15 amino acids.

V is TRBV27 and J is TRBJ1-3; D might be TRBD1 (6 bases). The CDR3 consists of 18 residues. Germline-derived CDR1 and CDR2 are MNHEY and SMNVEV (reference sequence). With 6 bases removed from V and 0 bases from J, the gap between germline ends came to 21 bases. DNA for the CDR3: TGTGCCAGCAGCCCCTCCCACGGGGGGCTATTCTCTGGAAACACCATATATTTT. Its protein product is CASSPSHGGLFSGNTIYF.

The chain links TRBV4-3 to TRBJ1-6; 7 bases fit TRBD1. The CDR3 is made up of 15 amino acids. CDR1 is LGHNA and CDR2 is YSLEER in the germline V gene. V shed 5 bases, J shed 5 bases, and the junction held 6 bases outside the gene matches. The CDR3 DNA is TGCGCCAGCAGCACTCGGGACAGCGATAATTCACCCCTCCACTTT. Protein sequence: CASSTRDSDNSPLHF.

CDR3 coding DNA: TGTGCCAGCAGCTCAACCCTCCTGGCGGGGCGAGATCCCTACGAGCAGTACTTC. Protein sequence: CASSSTLLAGRDPYEQYF. The chain combines TRBV7-8 with TRBJ2-7, with TRBD2 as a possible D gene (6 bases). V lost 4 bases to trimming and J lost 2 bases, with 24 bases between them. Germline CDR1 SGHVS, CDR2 FQNEAQ. The CDR3 totals 18 residues.

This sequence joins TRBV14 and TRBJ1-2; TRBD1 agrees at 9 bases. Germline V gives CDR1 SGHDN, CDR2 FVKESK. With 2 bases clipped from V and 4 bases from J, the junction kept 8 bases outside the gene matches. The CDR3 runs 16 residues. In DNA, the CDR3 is TGTGCCAGCAGCCAACGCACAGGGGGCATGGTCTATGGCTACACCTTC. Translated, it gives CASSQRTGGMVYGYTF.

CDR3 loop: CSVEKGGTEAFF. The CDR3 region has the DNA TGCAGCGTTGAGAAAGGGGGGACTGAAGCTTTCTTT. The genes are TRBV29-1 and TRBJ1-1; D perhaps matches TRBD1 (6 bases). Germline-derived CDR1 and CDR2 are SQVTM and ANQGSEA. The CDR3 has 12 residues. Trimming left V 3 bases short and J 5 bases short, with 10 bases between.

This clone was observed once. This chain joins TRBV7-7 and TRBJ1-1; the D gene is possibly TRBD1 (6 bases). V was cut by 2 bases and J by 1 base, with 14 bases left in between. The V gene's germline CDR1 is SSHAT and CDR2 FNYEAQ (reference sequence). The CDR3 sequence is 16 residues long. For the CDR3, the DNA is TGTGCCAGCAGCTTACGAGCGGGGGCGCAGAACACTGAAGCTTTCTTT. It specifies CASSLRAGAQNTEAFF.

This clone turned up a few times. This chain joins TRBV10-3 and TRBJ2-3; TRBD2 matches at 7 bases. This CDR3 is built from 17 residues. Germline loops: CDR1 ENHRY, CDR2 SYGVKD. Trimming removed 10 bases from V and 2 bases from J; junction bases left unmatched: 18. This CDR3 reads CATRALAANKHTDTQYF. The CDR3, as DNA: TGTGCCACCCGGGCTCTAGCGGCCAATAAACACACAGATACGCAGTATTTT.

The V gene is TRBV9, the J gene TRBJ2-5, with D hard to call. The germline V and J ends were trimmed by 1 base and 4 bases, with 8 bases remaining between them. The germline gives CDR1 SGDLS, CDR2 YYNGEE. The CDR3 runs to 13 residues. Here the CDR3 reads CASSVWPRETQYF. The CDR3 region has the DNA TGTGCCAGCAGCGTATGGCCACGAGAGACCCAGTACTTC. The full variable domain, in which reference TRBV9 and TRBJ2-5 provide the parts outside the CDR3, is DSGVTQTPKHLITATGQRVTLRCSPRSGDLSVYWYQQSLDQGLQFLIQYYNGEERAKGNILERFSAQQFPDLHSELNLSSLELGDSALYFCASSVWPRETQYFGPGTRLLVL.

The DNA of the CDR3 is TGTGCCAGCAGCTTCAGGGTTGGAGGCTACACCTTC. Its translation is CASSFRVGGYTF. The chain links TRBV7-2 to TRBJ1-2; the D gene is possibly TRBD1 (5 bases). The V and J ends lost 3 bases and 8 bases respectively, with 10 bases between them. Germline CDR1 SGHTA, CDR2 FQGNSA. The CDR3 totals 12 residues.

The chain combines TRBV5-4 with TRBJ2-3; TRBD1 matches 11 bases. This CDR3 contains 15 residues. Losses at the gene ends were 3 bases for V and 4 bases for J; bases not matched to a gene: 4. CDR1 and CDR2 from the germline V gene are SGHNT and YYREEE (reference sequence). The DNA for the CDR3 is TGTGCCAGCAGCTACCGGGACAGGGGGTCAGATACGCAGTATTTT. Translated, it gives CASSYRDRGSDTQYF.

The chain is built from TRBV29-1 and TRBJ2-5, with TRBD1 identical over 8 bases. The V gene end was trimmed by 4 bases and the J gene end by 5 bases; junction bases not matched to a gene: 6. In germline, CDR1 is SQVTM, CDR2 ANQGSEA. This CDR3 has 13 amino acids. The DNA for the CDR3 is TGCAGCGTTGGGGGGACAGGAGGCGAGACCCAGTACTTC. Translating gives CSVGGTGGETQYF.

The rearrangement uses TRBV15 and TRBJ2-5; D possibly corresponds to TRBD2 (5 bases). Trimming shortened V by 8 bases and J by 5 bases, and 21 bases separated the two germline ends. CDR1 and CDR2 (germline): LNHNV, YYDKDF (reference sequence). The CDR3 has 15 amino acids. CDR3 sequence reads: CATRRDLFSSETQYF. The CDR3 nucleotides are TGTGCCACCCGCCGGGATCTATTTTCGTCGGAGACCCAGTACTTC. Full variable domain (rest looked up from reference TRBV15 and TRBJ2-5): DAMVIQNPRYQVTQFGKPVTLSCSQTLNHNVMYWYQQKSSQAPKLLFHYYDKDFNNEADTPDNFQSRRPNTSFCFLDIRSPGLGDTAMYLCATRRDLFSSETQYFGPGTRLLVL.

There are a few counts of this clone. CDR3 protein: CSVDLRGQSPLLTGELFF. The DNA for the CDR3 is TGCAGCGTTGATCTAAGGGGACAATCTCCCCTCTTAACCGGGGAGCTGTTTTTT. The rearrangement links TRBV29-1 to TRBJ2-2, with D possibly matching TRBD1 (6 bases). From germline, CDR1 is SQVTM and CDR2 ANQGSEA. This CDR3 region has 18 residues. V dropped 3 bases and J dropped 5 bases, with 25 bases sitting between them.

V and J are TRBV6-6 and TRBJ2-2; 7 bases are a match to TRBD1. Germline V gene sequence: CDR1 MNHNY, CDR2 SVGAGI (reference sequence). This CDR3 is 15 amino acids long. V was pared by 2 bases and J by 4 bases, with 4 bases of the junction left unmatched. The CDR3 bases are TGTGCCAGCAGTTACAGGGGGCGCGCCACCGGGGAGCTGTTTTTT. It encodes CASSYRGRATGELFF.

Here the CDR3 DNA reads TGTGCCAGCAGCTTAGGTAGGGGAGCCCCTGAAGCTTTCTTT. It specifies CASSLGRGAPEAFF. V gene TRBV11-3 combines with J gene TRBJ1-1, with a tentative D call TRBD1 (5 bases). Germline V gene data show CDR1 as SGHNT and CDR2 as YENEEA. The CDR3 is made up of 14 amino acids. V was trimmed by 1 base and J by 6 bases, leaving 12 bases between them. The full variable domain, rest sourced from reference TRBV11-3 and TRBJ1-1, is EAGVVQSPRYKIIEKKQPVAFWCNPISGHNTLYWYLQNLGQGPELLIRYENEEAVDDSQLPKDRFSAERLKGVDSTLKIQPAELGDSAVYLCASSLGRGAPEAFFGQGTRLTVV.

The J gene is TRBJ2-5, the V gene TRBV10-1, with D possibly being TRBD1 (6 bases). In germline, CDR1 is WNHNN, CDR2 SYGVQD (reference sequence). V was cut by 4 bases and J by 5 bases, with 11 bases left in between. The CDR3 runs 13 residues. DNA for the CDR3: TGCGCCAGCAGTGCGGCAGGGGTGGAGACCCAGTACTTC. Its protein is CASSAAGVETQYF.

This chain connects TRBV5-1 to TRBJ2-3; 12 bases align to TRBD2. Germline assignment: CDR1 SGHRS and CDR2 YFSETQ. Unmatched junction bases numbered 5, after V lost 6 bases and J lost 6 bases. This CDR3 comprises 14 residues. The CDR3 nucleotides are TGCGCCAGCACAACTAGCGGGGGGCGGGATACGCAGTATTTT. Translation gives CASTTSGGRDTQYF.

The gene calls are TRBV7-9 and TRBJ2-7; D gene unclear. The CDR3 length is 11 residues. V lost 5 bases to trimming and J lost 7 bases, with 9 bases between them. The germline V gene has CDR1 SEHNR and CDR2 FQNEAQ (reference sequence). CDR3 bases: TGTGCCAGCAGCGCGTTCGAAGAGCAGTACTTC. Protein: CASSAFEEQYF.

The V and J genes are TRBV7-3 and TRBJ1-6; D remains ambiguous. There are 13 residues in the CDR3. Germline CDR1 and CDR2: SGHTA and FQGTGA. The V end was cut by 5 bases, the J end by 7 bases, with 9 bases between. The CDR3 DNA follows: TGTGCCAGCAGCCTCGACCCCAATTCACCCCTCCACTTT. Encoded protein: CASSLDPNSPLHF.

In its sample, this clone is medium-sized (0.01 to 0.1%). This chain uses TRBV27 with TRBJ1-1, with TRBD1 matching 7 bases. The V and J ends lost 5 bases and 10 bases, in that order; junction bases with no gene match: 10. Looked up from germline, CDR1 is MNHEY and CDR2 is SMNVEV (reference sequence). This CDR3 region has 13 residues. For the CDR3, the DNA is TGTGCCAGCAGTCTACGGGACAGAGGGACAGCTTTCTTT. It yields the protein CASSLRDRGTAFF.

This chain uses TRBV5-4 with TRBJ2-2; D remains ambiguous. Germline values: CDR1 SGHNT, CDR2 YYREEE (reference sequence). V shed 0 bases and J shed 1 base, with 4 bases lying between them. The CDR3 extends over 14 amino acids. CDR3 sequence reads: CASSLARNTGELFF. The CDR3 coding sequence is TGTGCCAGCAGCTTGGCGCGGAACACCGGGGAGCTGTTTTTT.

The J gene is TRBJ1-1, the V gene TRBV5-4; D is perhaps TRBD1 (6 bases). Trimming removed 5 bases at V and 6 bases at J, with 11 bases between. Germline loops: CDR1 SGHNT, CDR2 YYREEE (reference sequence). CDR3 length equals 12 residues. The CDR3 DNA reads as TGTGCCAGCAGGGGGGGCCAGTCTGAAGCTTTCTTT. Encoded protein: CASRGGQSEAFF.